A single sample gave rise to the 11 T cell receptor beta chains below, sequenced in a study of OX40 agonist ivuxolimab in advanced cancers. Generated by immunoSEQ multiplex PCR, the TCRdb table keeps only in-frame clones and is missing some. The profile shows 45,000 to 50,000 clones, more than 85% of them singletons. The sequenced sample was CD4+ or CD8+ T cells sorted from blood, obtained in a trial of the OX40 agonist ivuxolimab. These receptors all stem from an adult with an advanced solid tumor such as melanoma, head and neck, liver or kidney cancer.

This chain connects TRBV9 to TRBJ2-3, with no clear D. V lost 0 bases and J lost 4, with 9 bases in between. Germline V gives CDR1 SGDLS, CDR2 YYNGEE. The CDR3 is 14 amino acids. The DNA for the CDR3 is TGTGCCAGCAGCGTAGTGGCAGCACCAGATACGCAGTATTTT. Protein product: CASSVVAAPDTQYF.

This sequence joins TRBV18 and TRBJ2-7, with TRBD2 identical over 11 bases. The germline CDR1 and CDR2 sequences are KGHSH and LQKENI. The CDR3 extends over 16 amino acids. Germline trimming cut 0 bases from V and 6 bases from J; bases unmatched to any gene: 7. For the CDR3, the DNA is TGTGCCAGCTCACCACCGTATAGCGGGGGGGCAGGCGAGCAGTACTTC. Translating gives CASSPPYSGGAGEQYF.

A note on this clone: Other nucleotide sequences from this sample produce the same CDR3. CDR3 amino acids: CASSQRQENTGELFF. The DNA of the CDR3 is TGTGCCAGCAGCCAACGACAAGAGAACACCGGGGAGCTGTTTTTT. The chain has TRBV9 and TRBJ2-2, with unresolved D. Germline V gives CDR1 SGDLS, CDR2 YYNGEE. This CDR3 comprises 15 residues. Trimming shortened V by 4 bases and J by 1 base, and 11 bases separated the two germline ends.

This chain connects TRBV9 to TRBJ1-2; the D gene is possibly TRBD1 (5 bases). There are 15 residues in the CDR3. CDR1 is SGDLS and CDR2 is YYNGEE in the germline V gene. Trimming took off 0 bases at V and 3 bases at J, with 12 bases between the two ends. CDR3 region: CASSVVPGGYYGYTF. The CDR3 nucleotides are TGTGCCAGCAGCGTAGTTCCCGGGGGTTACTATGGCTACACCTTC.

The genes are TRBV4-3 and TRBJ2-7; the D is unclear. CDR3 size: 15 residues. Trimming pared 0 bases from V and 3 bases from J, leaving 12 bases between. Germline V CDR1 and CDR2: LGHNA, YSLEER. The CDR3: CASSQDWTPGYEQYF. DNA for the CDR3: TGCGCCAGCAGCCAAGATTGGACCCCTGGCTACGAGCAGTACTTC.

The chain's CDR3 is CASSIGGLYGDEQYF. For the CDR3, the DNA is TGTGCCAGTAGTATCGGGGGACTTTATGGGGACGAGCAGTACTTC. The chain is built from TRBV19 and TRBJ2-7; D is perhaps TRBD2 (6 bases). The germline V gene encodes CDR1 LNHDA and CDR2 SQIVND (reference sequence). This CDR3 is built from 15 residues. Trimming left V 3 bases short and J 5 bases short, with 17 bases between.

The chain links TRBV11-2 to TRBJ2-7; D ambiguous. The length of the CDR3 is 13 residues. Germline V CDR1 and CDR2: SGHAT, FQNNGV. The V gene lost 1 base and the J gene lost 2 bases, with 6 bases spanning the gap. Here the CDR3 DNA reads TGTGCCAGCAGCTTAGGCCGGGCCTACGAGCAGTACTTC. Residues: CASSLGRAYEQYF.

The V call is TRBV18, the J call TRBJ2-7; TRBD1 might be the D (6 bases). V gave up 5 bases and J gave up 2 bases, with 7 bases separating them. CDR1 KGHSH and CDR2 LQKENI come from the germline V gene. The CDR3 consists of 12 residues. Here the CDR3 DNA reads TGTGCCAGCTCAACAGGGACCTACGAGCAGTACTTC. It specifies CASSTGTYEQYF.

The rearrangement joins TRBV6-5 to TRBJ2-7; either TRBD1 or TRBD2 may fit D (5 bases each). The V gene's germline CDR1 is MNHEY and CDR2 SVGAGI. The V and J ends lost 6 bases and 2 bases respectively, with 14 bases between them. The CDR3 contains 14 residues. The CDR3 DNA reads TGTGCCAGCAGCCACCCGGGACCGCCCTACGAGCAGTACTTC. Translated: CASSHPGPPYEQYF.

The chain uses TRBV5-5 and TRBJ2-7; TRBD1 agrees at 7 bases. Germline CDR1 SGHKS, CDR2 YYEKEE (reference sequence). Germline trimming cut 6 bases from V and 0 bases from J; bases unmatched to any gene: 12. The CDR3 extends over 16 amino acids. The CDR3 loop is CASKGQIDRASYEQYF. The CDR3 DNA follows: TGTGCCAGCAAGGGTCAAATCGACAGGGCCTCCTACGAGCAGTACTTC.

The chain carries TRBV6-1 and TRBJ2-3; a possible D gene is TRBD1 (6 bases). Trimming shortened V by 4 bases and J by 4 bases, and 12 bases separated the two germline ends. The CDR3 is 14 amino acids. Germline assignment: CDR1 MNHNS and CDR2 SASEGT. The CDR3 loop reads CASSAEGGADTQYF. The CDR3 region has the DNA TGTGCCAGCAGTGCCGAAGGGGGTGCAGATACGCAGTATTTT.